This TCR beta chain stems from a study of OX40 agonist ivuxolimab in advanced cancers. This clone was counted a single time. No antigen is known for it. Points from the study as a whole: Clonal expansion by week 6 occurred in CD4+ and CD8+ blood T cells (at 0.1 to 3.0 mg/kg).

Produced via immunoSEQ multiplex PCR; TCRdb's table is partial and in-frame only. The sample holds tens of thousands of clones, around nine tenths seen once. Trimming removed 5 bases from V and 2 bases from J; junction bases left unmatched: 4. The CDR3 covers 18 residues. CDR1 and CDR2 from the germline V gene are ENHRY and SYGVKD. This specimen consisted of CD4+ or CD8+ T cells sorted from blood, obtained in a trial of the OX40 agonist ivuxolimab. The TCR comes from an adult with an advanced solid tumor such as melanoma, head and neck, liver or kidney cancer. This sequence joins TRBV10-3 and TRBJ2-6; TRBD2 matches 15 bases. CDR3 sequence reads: CAISFWTSGGAGANVLTF. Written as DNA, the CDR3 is TGTGCCATCAGTTTCTGGACTAGCGGGGGGGCTGGGGCCAACGTCCTGACTTTC.